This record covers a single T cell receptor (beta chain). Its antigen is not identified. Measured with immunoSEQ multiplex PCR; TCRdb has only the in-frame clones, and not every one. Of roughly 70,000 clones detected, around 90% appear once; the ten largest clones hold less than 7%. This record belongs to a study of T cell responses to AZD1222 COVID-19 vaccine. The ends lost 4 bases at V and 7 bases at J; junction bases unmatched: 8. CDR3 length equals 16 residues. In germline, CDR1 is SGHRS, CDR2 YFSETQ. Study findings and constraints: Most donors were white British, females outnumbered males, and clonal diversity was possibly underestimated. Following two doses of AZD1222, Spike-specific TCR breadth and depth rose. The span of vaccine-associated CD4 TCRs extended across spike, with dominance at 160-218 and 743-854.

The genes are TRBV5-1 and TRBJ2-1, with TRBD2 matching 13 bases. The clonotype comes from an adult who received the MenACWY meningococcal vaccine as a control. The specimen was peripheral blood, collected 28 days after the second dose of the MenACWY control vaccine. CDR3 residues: CASSPGGLAGRNEQFF. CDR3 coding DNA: TGCGCCAGCAGCCCGGGGGGACTAGCGGGGCGAAATGAGCAGTTCTTC.